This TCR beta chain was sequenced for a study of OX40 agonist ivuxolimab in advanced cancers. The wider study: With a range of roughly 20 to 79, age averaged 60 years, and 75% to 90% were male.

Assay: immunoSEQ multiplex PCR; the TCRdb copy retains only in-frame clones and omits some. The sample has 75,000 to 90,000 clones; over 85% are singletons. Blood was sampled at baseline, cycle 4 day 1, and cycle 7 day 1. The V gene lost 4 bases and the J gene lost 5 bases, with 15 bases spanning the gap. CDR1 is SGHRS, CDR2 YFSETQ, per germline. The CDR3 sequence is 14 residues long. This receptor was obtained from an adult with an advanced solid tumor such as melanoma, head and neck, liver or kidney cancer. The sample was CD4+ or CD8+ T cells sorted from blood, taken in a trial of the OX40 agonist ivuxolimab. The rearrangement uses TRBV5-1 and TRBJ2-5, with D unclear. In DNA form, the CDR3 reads TGCGCCAGCAGCCTGGTCCTAACGAGCGAGACCCAGTACTTC. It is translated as CASSLVLTSETQYF.